These 4 T cell receptor beta chains came from one sample sequenced in a study of monozygotic twins with inflammatory bowel disease. Each CDR3 protein gets one entry in TCRdb, which reprocessed the 5' RACE reads and gives no DNA. The sample includes 330,000 or so distinct CDR3 sequences. Source material: blood. Receptor source: a human donor with ulcerative colitis or Crohn's disease, or a healthy co-twin of an affected twin (not recorded which).

V is TRBV30 and J is TRBJ2-7; TCRdb designates TRBD2, a call that cannot be tested without DNA. Germline V gene data show CDR1 as GTSNPN and CDR2 as SVGIG (reference sequence). This CDR3 is built from 14 residues. The CDR3 protein is CAWSYSSGPYEQYF.

The V gene is TRBV29-1, the J gene TRBJ2-3; the TCRdb D gene call, TRBD1, has no DNA to confirm it. Germline V gives CDR1 SQVTM, CDR2 ANQGSEA. There are 17 residues in the CDR3. CDR3 in amino acids: CSVEGTGYPFFTDTQYF.

This chain connects TRBV20-1 to TRBJ2-1; the TRBD2 assignment by TCRdb is unverifiable without DNA. This CDR3 region has 15 residues. Germline V CDR1 and CDR2: DFQATT, SNEGSKA (reference sequence). CDR3 sequence reads: CSARLPLASYNEQFF.

The chain joins TRBV4-1 to TRBJ1-2. Germline V gives CDR1 MGHRA, CDR2 YSYEKL. This CDR3 is 11 amino acids long. The CDR3 protein is CASSQGSGYTF.